This T cell receptor (beta chain) is drawn from a study of T cells in Graves' hyperthyroidism and ophthalmopathy. Uncontrolled infection, other autoimmune disease, pregnancy or lactation excluded patients. The authors took PBMCs from 10 ml fresh peripheral blood. Overall study findings and caveats: Most thyroid clonotypes expanded above 0.001 were also detected in blood.

CDR3 length: 16 residues. Germline V CDR1 and CDR2: KGHDR, SFDVKD. The junction had 7 bases not matched to a gene; V was cut back by 3 bases and J by 4 bases. This clonotype has only a few counts. No antigen is known for it. Amplified TCR beta CDR3 regions came from RNA transcripts. The TCR CDR3 was amplified in a first-round RT-PCR using the HTBI primer set. TCRdb processed the multiplex PCR reads anew with MiXCR; each CDR3 protein has one entry. The sample has 460,000 or so distinct CDR3 sequences; approximately 15% are singletons. The chain recombines TRBV24-1 with TRBJ1-5, with 8 bases lining up with TRBD1. This clonotype was sampled from a woman between 18 and 29 years old with Graves' hyperthyroidism. Sequenced: blood. For the CDR3, the DNA is TGTGCCACCAGTGATCCCGGGCAGGGGGCGAATCAGCCCCAGCATTTT. Its translation is CATSDPGQGANQPQHF.